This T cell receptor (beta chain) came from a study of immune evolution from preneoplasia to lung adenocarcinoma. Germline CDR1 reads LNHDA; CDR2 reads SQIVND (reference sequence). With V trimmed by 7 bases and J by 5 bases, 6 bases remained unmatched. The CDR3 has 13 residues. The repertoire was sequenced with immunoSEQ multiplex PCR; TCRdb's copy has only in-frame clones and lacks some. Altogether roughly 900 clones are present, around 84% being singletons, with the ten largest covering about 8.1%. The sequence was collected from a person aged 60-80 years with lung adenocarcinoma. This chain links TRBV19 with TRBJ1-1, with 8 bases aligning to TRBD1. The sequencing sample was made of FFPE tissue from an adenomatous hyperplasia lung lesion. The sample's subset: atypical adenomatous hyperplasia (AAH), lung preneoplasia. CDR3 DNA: TGTGCCAGTAAGACAGGGGCGGGGACTGAAGCTTTCTTT. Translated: CASKTGAGTEAFF. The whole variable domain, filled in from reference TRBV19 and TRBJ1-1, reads DGGITQSPKYLFRKEGQNVTLSCEQNLNHDAMYWYRQDPGQGLRLIYYSQIVNDFQKGDIAEGYSVSREKKESFPLTVTSAQKNPTAFYLCASKTGAGTEAFFGQGTRLTVV.